This T cell receptor beta chain emerged from a study of response to subunit inactivated influenza vaccine. A single record per CDR3 protein comes from TCRdb applying MiXCR to the RT-PCR reads. The table lists 650,000 to 850,000 distinct CDR3 sequences, over 11% of them singletons. V lost 4 bases, J lost 5 bases, and 9 bases stayed unmatched. CDR1 and CDR2 from the germline V gene are MNHEY and SVGAGI. The CDR3 runs 15 residues. Study observations and caveats: Only a handful of new T cells, the authors suggested, are recruited with each seasonal influenza vaccination.

As for this clonotype: Its antigen is undetermined.

The receptor comes from a man aged 45-65 years who received an inactivated influenza vaccine. The sequences come from PBMCs from blood, collected approximately 15 days before vaccination. The V gene is TRBV6-5, the J gene TRBJ1-1; 8 bases are shared with TRBD1. The CDR3 bases are TGTGCCAGCAGTTGGGGTACAGGGGGGTATACTGAAGCTTTCTTT. Translating gives CASSWGTGGYTEAFF.